Included here is one T cell receptor (beta chain) sequence, with context. This clone was picked up one time. Its specific antigen is unknown. Per-nucleotide qualities are absent, and no much larger clonotype sits a single base away. TCRbeta CDR3 regions were amplified from genomic DNA using the immunoSEQ Assay, a bias-controlled multiplex PCR. From the authors' description of their analysis: Within the assay, amplification of reference gene primers was used to estimate how many nucleated cells each sample contained. To quantify the absolute abundance of each unique TCRbeta CDR3 rearrangement, sequence reads were collapsed and filtered. For each sample, productive Simpson clonality was calculated as the square root of Simpson's diversity index over productive rearrangements. Entries here come from immuneACCESS through TCRdb and include only in-frame sequences with V and J called. Some clones fail to appear in such tables; in the studies checked, an unresolved V gene covers under half of the shortfall, and the cause of the remainder is unknown. V and J calls and clone size follow that table, whereas D and trimming were derived from the DNA. The sample table lists 160,000 or so clones, roughly 85% of them with a count of one. The ten most abundant clones make up roughly 1% of the sample.

Each collaborating institution followed its own protocols to collect whole blood in K2EDTA tubes. For TCRbeta analysis, collaborators shipped samples as frozen whole blood, isolated PBMCs, or DNA extracted from either of those sample types. The trim is 4 bases for V and 0 bases for J, with a gap of 12 bases between the germline ends. CDR1 SQVTM and CDR2 ANQGSEA were looked up in the germline V gene. Including cysteine and phenylalanine, the CDR3 has 15 amino acids. Only the CDR3 DNA stays, 45 bases, in frame from base 1. This specimen belongs to a study of blood T cell repertoires in COVID-19 (TCRdb year 2020). With regard to the full study: Samples from collaborators originated in the United States, Italy and Spain and spanned both the acute and convalescent phases of COVID-19. Samples came from the ongoing ImmuneRACE study (first 160 participants) plus 1,254 subjects from 6 global collaborators. The prospective study material was composed of cDNA or gDNA derived from T cells, B-cell-depleted T cells, or PBMCs. Where available, HLA class I and class II types were obtained from metadata supplied by the sample provider rather than from assay-based typing. The dataset comprised deeply sampled blood TCRbeta repertoires from subjects exposed to, actively infected with, or recovered from COVID-19. The repertoires were released in a freely available public database meant as a resource for research on the immune response to SARS-CoV-2. A de-identified subject ID, COVID-19 status, age in years and sex were almost always included in the sample metadata. On the study overall, not on this receptor specifically: Clinical and demographic metadata were provided uncurated, with the amount varying by source and participant.

This chain is built from TRBV29-1 and TRBJ1-4, with a weak D call of TRBD1 (5 bases match). This receptor was obtained from a man aged 35 to 55 with acute or convalescent COVID-19. Sample: peripheral blood. The bases read TGCAGCGTTGCGGGCGCGGGGGCAACTAATGAAAAACTGTTTTTT. Translated, this gives CSVAGAGATNEKLFF.